A selection of T cell receptor beta chains follows, all from one sample in a study of human T cells and chemical hapten exposure. One entry per CDR3 protein, called by TCRdb with MiXCR from the RACE reads. Of 65,000 to 70,000 distinct CDR3 sequences in the sample, approximately 11% were seen once. Source: whole blood, taken in connection with sensitization to the hapten diphenylcyclopropenone (DPC). The source of these receptors is a woman aged 45-59 years with alopecia areata. Some clones in this sample may be carry-over from other donors' samples. CDR3s include the opening cysteine and the closing phenylalanine or tryptophan. Fields, in order: J gene, D gene, clone size, V gene, CDR3 DNA, CDR3 protein. D genes are given only for firm matches. The size entry is marked missing in some rows and otherwise reads once, few, many or a size class.

J gene: TRBJ1-4
D gene: -
clone size: few
V gene: TRBV6-6
CDR3 DNA: TGTGCCAGCAGTTACTCGAACCCTAATGAAAAACTGTTTTTT
CDR3 protein: CASSYSNPNEKLFF

J gene: TRBJ2-7
D gene: -
clone size: -
V gene: TRBV5-1
CDR3 DNA: TGCGCCAGCAGCTCTGACAGGTCCTACGAGCAGTACTTC
CDR3 protein: CASSSDRSYEQYF

J gene: TRBJ2-7
D gene: TRBD2
clone size: many
V gene: TRBV27
CDR3 DNA: TGTGCCAGCAGTTTCCTAGCGGGGGTTCACGAGCAGTACTTC
CDR3 protein: CASSFLAGVHEQYF

J gene: TRBJ2-1
D gene: TRBD1
clone size: few
V gene: TRBV30
CDR3 DNA: TGTGCCTGGTCGCGACAGGGTCTATCGTTTAGCTCCTACAATGAGCAGTTCTTC
CDR3 protein: CAWSRQGLSFSSYNEQFF

J gene: TRBJ2-5
D gene: TRBD1
clone size: -
V gene: TRBV5-4
CDR3 DNA: TGTGCCAGCAGCTTGGAAGGGGGCGAATGGTCAGAGACCCAGTACTTC
CDR3 protein: CASSLEGGEWSETQYF

J gene: TRBJ2-2
D gene: -
clone size: many
V gene: TRBV7-2
CDR3 DNA: TGTGCCAGCAGCTTAGTGATGGTCACCGGGGAGCTGTTTTTT
CDR3 protein: CASSLVMVTGELFF

J gene: TRBJ1-1
D gene: TRBD1
clone size: many
V gene: TRBV7-9
CDR3 DNA: TGTGCCAGCAGTCGACCCCCACAGGGGGCGAACACTGAAGCTTTCTTT
CDR3 protein: CASSRPPQGANTEAFF

J gene: TRBJ2-3
D gene: TRBD1
clone size: many
V gene: TRBV6-2/TRBV6-3
CDR3 DNA: TGTGCCAGCAGTTACTACTCGACAGGGAACACAGATACGCAGTATTTT
CDR3 protein: CASSYYSTGNTDTQYF

J gene: TRBJ2-7
D gene: -
clone size: many
V gene: TRBV2
CDR3 DNA: TGTGCCAGCAGTGATCATCTTTCGTCAGGGACCTCCCACGAGCAGTACTTC
CDR3 protein: CASSDHLSSGTSHEQYF

J gene: TRBJ1-4
D gene: -
clone size: -
V gene: TRBV11-2
CDR3 DNA: TGTGCCAGCAGCTCCCCATATCGTTCGCGTAATGAAAAACTGTTTTTT
CDR3 protein: CASSSPYRSRNEKLFF

J gene: TRBJ1-6
D gene: -
clone size: many
V gene: TRBV6-2/TRBV6-3
CDR3 DNA: TGTGCCAGCAGTTACTCGACGGCAGCCTATAATTCACCCCTCCACTTT
CDR3 protein: CASSYSTAAYNSPLHF

J gene: TRBJ2-5
D gene: -
clone size: -
V gene: TRBV6-1
CDR3 DNA: TGTGCCAGCAGTGGTACGGGGTTCCCCGGAGAGACCCAGTACTTC
CDR3 protein: CASSGTGFPGETQYF

J gene: TRBJ1-2
D gene: -
clone size: many
V gene: TRBV5-6
CDR3 DNA: TGTGCCAGCAGTTTCGTCGACACCCAAAACTATGGCTACACCTTC
CDR3 protein: CASSFVDTQNYGYTF

J gene: TRBJ2-1
D gene: -
clone size: many
V gene: TRBV29-1
CDR3 DNA: TGCAGCGTTGGGACTCTCGTCTCCTACAATGAGCAGTTCTTC
CDR3 protein: CSVGTLVSYNEQFF

J gene: TRBJ1-6
D gene: -
clone size: -
V gene: TRBV16
CDR3 DNA: TGTGCCAGCAGCCAATCCTCCCTCGGGAGGAAGAATTCACCCCTCCACTTT
CDR3 protein: CASSQSSLGRKNSPLHF

J gene: TRBJ1-5
D gene: -
clone size: -
V gene: TRBV5-5
CDR3 DNA: TGTGTCAGCAGCTTGAACCTTCAGGTGACGAATCAGCCCCAGCATTTT
CDR3 protein: CVSSLNLQVTNQPQHF

J gene: TRBJ1-2
D gene: TRBD1
clone size: many
V gene: TRBV18
CDR3 DNA: TGTGCCAGCTCACCACCAGGGACAGGGGGATCCTGGTGGAATGGCTACACCTTC
CDR3 protein: CASSPPGTGGSWWNGYTF

J gene: TRBJ2-2
D gene: -
clone size: few
V gene: TRBV28
CDR3 DNA: TGTGCCAGCAGTACAACATTCGGTACCGGGGAGCTGTTTTTT
CDR3 protein: CASSTTFGTGELFF

J gene: TRBJ2-1
D gene: TRBD2
clone size: -
V gene: TRBV20-1
CDR3 DNA: TGCAGTGCCCCGACTAGCGGGGGCCCATTTTCCTACAATGAGCAGTTCTTC
CDR3 protein: CSAPTSGGPFSYNEQFF

J gene: TRBJ2-1
D gene: -
clone size: few
V gene: TRBV27
CDR3 DNA: TGTGCCAGCTCCATCGGCGGGCCGTACAATGAGCAGTTCTTC
CDR3 protein: CASSIGGPYNEQFF

J gene: TRBJ2-7
D gene: -
clone size: -
V gene: TRBV4-3
CDR3 DNA: TGCGCCAGCAGCCAAGGATCGGAAGACCCCCGAGGGCAGTACTTC
CDR3 protein: CASSQGSEDPRGQYF

J gene: TRBJ2-7
D gene: -
clone size: -
V gene: TRBV7-9
CDR3 DNA: TGTGCCAGCAGCTTAGCTCGGGACCCCTACGAGCAGTACTTC
CDR3 protein: CASSLARDPYEQYF

J gene: TRBJ1-5
D gene: -
clone size: -
V gene: TRBV7-2
CDR3 DNA: TGTGCCAGCAGCTTAGACAGGGAGAGCAATCAGCCCCAGCATTTT
CDR3 protein: CASSLDRESNQPQHF

J gene: TRBJ2-7
D gene: -
clone size: few
V gene: TRBV27
CDR3 DNA: TGTGCCAGCAGTTTATCGGTCGGAACAGGTCCCGCAGGGGAGCAGTACTTC
CDR3 protein: CASSLSVGTGPAGEQYF

J gene: TRBJ2-7
D gene: -
clone size: -
V gene: TRBV30
CDR3 DNA: TGTGCCTGGACGGGTTCCTACGAGCAGTACTTC
CDR3 protein: CAWTGSYEQYF

J gene: TRBJ1-5
D gene: TRBD1
clone size: many
V gene: TRBV7-2
CDR3 DNA: TGTGCCAGCAGCTTAGGGGACAGGGTTAGTCAGCCCCAGCATTTT
CDR3 protein: CASSLGDRVSQPQHF

J gene: TRBJ1-1
D gene: -
clone size: many
V gene: TRBV29-1
CDR3 DNA: TGCAGCGCCTGGGGCTGGAGGGACACTGAAGCTTTCTTT
CDR3 protein: CSAWGWRDTEAFF

J gene: TRBJ1-5
D gene: -
clone size: many
V gene: TRBV20-1
CDR3 DNA: TGCAGTGCTAGAGGGACATGGAATAGCAATCAGCCCCAGCATTTT
CDR3 protein: CSARGTWNSNQPQHF

J gene: TRBJ2-1
D gene: TRBD2
clone size: many
V gene: TRBV12-3/TRBV12-4
CDR3 DNA: TGTGCCAGCGCAGCTAGCGGGAACTCCTACAATGAGCAGTTCTTC
CDR3 protein: CASAASGNSYNEQFF

J gene: TRBJ1-1
D gene: -
clone size: -
V gene: TRBV7-2
CDR3 DNA: TGTGCCAGCAGCTTAGGCGGCGGAGATGAAGCTTTCTTT
CDR3 protein: CASSLGGGDEAFF

J gene: TRBJ1-1
D gene: TRBD1
clone size: many
V gene: TRBV29-1
CDR3 DNA: TGCAGCGTTATGCGGACAGGAGGGACTGAAGCTTTCTTT
CDR3 protein: CSVMRTGGTEAFF